Shown below are 6 T cell receptor beta chains from a single sample sequenced in a study of T cell repertoires in cytomegalovirus infection. Each CDR3 protein is one row after TCRdb ran MiXCR on the reads. Among 560,000 or so distinct CDR3 sequences listed, approximately 16% were seen once. The sequencing input was CD8+ T cells from PBMCs. The receptors were gathered from a human donor in good health (CMV status not recorded). Some clones in this sample may be carry-over from other donors' samples.

About this clonotype itself: It may be a read error: a sequence one base away is much more abundant. This chain links TRBV27 with TRBJ2-7, with D perhaps assigned TRBD1 or TRBD2 (5 bases each). Germline CDR1 and CDR2: MNHEY and SMNVEV (reference sequence). The CDR3 totals 15 residues. Trimming removed 0 bases at V and 2 bases at J, with 11 bases between. As DNA, the CDR3 is TGTGCCAGCAGTTTATCACTAGTGGGACCCTACGAGCAGTACTTC. Translating gives CASSLSLVGPYEQYF.

In its sample, this clonotype was seen many times. V and J are TRBV29-1 and TRBJ1-2; tentatively, D is TRBD1 (5 bases). The CDR3 sequence is 12 residues long. Germline loops: CDR1 SQVTM, CDR2 ANQGSEA. The V and J ends lost 6 bases and 5 bases respectively, with 13 bases between them. The CDR3 region has the DNA TGCAGCGTCCCCTGGGCAGGGTATGGCTACACCTTC. Translated, it gives CSVPWAGYGYTF.

This clonotype has at least ten counts. The rearrangement joins TRBV7-9 to TRBJ2-3, with D maybe TRBD1 (6 bases). The CDR3 extends over 16 amino acids. Deletions cut 0 bases from V and 2 bases from J, with 12 bases between. Germline V CDR1 and CDR2: SEHNR, FQNEAQ (reference sequence). The CDR3 nucleotides read TGTGCCAGCAGCTTAGCCCCGGACAGAAACACAGATACGCAGTATTTT. Amino acids: CASSLAPDRNTDTQYF.

The J gene is TRBJ2-1, the V gene TRBV14; D possibly corresponds to TRBD2 (8 bases). Trimming pared 0 bases from V and 7 bases from J, leaving 16 bases between. This CDR3 is 16 amino acids long. Germline V gene lookup returns CDR1 SGHDN and CDR2 FVKESK. The CDR3 nucleotides are TGTGCCAGCAGCCAAGATCCGGGAGGGGGCTTGAATGAGCAGTTCTTC. Protein sequence: CASSQDPGGGLNEQFF.

This rearrangement joins TRBV7-9 to TRBJ2-1; D unresolved. The CDR3 covers 15 residues. CDR1 and CDR2 (germline): SEHNR, FQNEAQ (reference sequence). V dropped 0 bases and J dropped 3 bases, with 9 bases sitting between them. CDR3 protein: CASSLASTNYNEQFF. The CDR3 bases are TGTGCCAGCAGCTTAGCTAGCACCAACTACAATGAGCAGTTCTTC.

This clonotype was counted only a few times. The rearrangement uses TRBV9 and TRBJ2-1, with 11 bases identical to TRBD1. The CDR3 totals 14 residues. Trimming removed 4 bases from V and 7 bases from J; junction bases left unmatched: 4. CDR1 SGDLS and CDR2 YYNGEE come from the germline V gene. DNA for the CDR3: TGTGCCAGCAGCATGGGACAGGGGGGGAATGAGCAGTTCTTC. Protein product: CASSMGQGGNEQFF.